These 27 T cell receptor delta chains were all obtained from the same sample, sequenced in a study of gamma-delta chains in newborns, infants, children. TCRdb made new clone calls on the reads using CATT. Counted here are approximately 3,000 delta-chain clones, about 10% occurring once; the ten biggest clones make up 11%. What was sequenced was blood. Source of these receptors: a child who was a newborn, infant or young child, either healthy, febrile or measles-vaccinated (not recorded which).

By its share, this clone is medium-sized (0.01 to 0.1%). This chain links TRDV2 with TRDJ3; D not resolved. This CDR3 is built from 17 residues. Trimming took 2 bases from V and 0 from J, leaving 10 bases between them. The germline gives CDR1 GEAIGNYY, CDR2 EKD. In DNA, the CDR3 is TGTGCCTGTGACATGATCGGGAACTCCTGGGACACCCGACAGATGTTTTTC. This translates into CACDMIGNSWDTRQMFF.

In regard to this clone: TCRdb has a much larger clone's protein, which differs at residue 8 from the translation of this DNA, likely because of a read error; what is shown is the protein translated from the DNA. The rearrangement uses TRDV2 and TRDJ2, with a possible D match to TRDD3 (5 bases). V was cut by 0 bases and J by 0 bases, with 10 bases left in between. Germline CDR1 reads GEAIGNYY; CDR2 reads EKD. CDR3 length: 16 amino acids. CDR3 loop: CACDTVGNTLTAQLFF. The CDR3 DNA reads as TGTGCCTGTGACACCGTGGGGAATACTTTGACAGCACAACTCTTCTTT.

As for this clone: Just one base apart from a much larger clone, this may be a read error. Other DNA sequences of this sample code for an identical CDR3. The chain links TRDV2 to TRDJ3; 10 positions agree with TRDD3. The CDR3 has 18 residues. The V gene's germline CDR1 is GEAIGNYY and CDR2 EKD. V was pared by 4 bases and J by 4 bases, with 9 bases of the junction left unmatched. The chain's CDR3 is CACDTGWGIPWDTRQMFF. The CDR3 bases are TGTGCCTGTGATACCGGGTGGGGGATACCGTGGGACACCCGACAGATGTTTTTC.

By share, this clone counts as large (0.1 to 1%). At the DNA level, this CDR3 is encoded by other sequences in the same sample as well. The chain couples TRDV2 to TRDJ3; D not certain. Per germline, CDR1 GEAIGNYY and CDR2 EKD. V gave up 3 bases and J gave up 0 bases, with 5 bases separating them. The CDR3 is made up of 15 amino acids. The CDR3 here is CACDHLSWDTRQMFF. The CDR3 region has the DNA TGTGCCTGTGACCACCTCTCCTGGGACACCCGACAGATGTTTTTC.

This clone turned up a few times. With a much larger clone just one base away, this may be a read error. This chain links TRDV2 with TRDJ3; 8 bases fit TRDD3. CDR1 and CDR2 from the germline V gene are GEAIGNYY and EKD. The CDR3 sequence is 19 residues long. This CDR3 is CACDILGDRSSWGTRQMFF. Here the CDR3 DNA reads TGTGCCTGTGACATTCTGGGGGACCGAAGCTCCTGGGGCACCCGACAGATGTTTTTC.

The chain recombines TRDV2 with TRDJ3, with D possibly called TRDD1 or TRDD3 (5 bases each). No J gene was available from TCRdb, and it was assigned here by a germline match of the DNA. This CDR3 is built from 18 residues. Trimming cost V 0 bases and J 4 bases, with 15 bases left between them. The V gene's germline CDR1 is GEAIGNYY and CDR2 EKD. CDR3 sequence reads: CACDTGREDSWDTRQMFF. As DNA, the CDR3 is TGTGCCTGTGACACCGGAAGGGAGGATAGTTGGGACACCCGACAGATGTTTTTC.

By sample fraction, this clone is large. This chain connects TRDV2 to TRDJ2; 7 nucleotides agree with TRDD3. This CDR3 is built from 19 residues. V was clipped by 0 bases and J by 3 bases; unmatched bases: 15. The germline CDR1 and CDR2 sequences are GEAIGNYY and EKD. The CDR3 DNA follows: TGTGCCTGTGACACCGGTGATCTGGGGGTCCAACGCGTGACAGCACAACTCTTCTTT. Translation gives CACDTGDLGVQRVTAQLFF.

Within the sample, this clone is medium-sized. The CDR3 nucleotides are TGTGCCTGTGACACCGGGTACTGGGGGATACTTCAGAGCTCCTGGGACACCCGACAGATGTTTTTC. The encoded protein is CACDTGYWGILQSSWDTRQMFF. This chain joins TRDV2 and TRDJ3, with 12 nucleotides matching TRDD3. The CDR3 is 22 amino acids. V was clipped by 0 bases and J by 0 bases; unmatched bases: 11. Germline CDR1 is GEAIGNYY and CDR2 is EKD.

This clone has a handful of counts. It may be a read error: a sequence one base away is much more abundant. The rearrangement links TRDV2 to TRDJ3, with 9 bases that match TRDD3. The CDR3 covers 18 residues. Germline CDR1 is GEAIGNYY and CDR2 is EKD. CDR3 nucleotide sequence: TGTGCCCGTGACGTACTGGGGGACAGCTCCTGGGACACCCGACAGATGTTTTTC. It codes for CARDVLGDSSWDTRQMFF.

There is no V gene call, and the J gene is TRDJ3; TRDD3 is taken as the D call from the table, unchecked against the DNA. The CDR3 runs to 17 residues. The CDR3 DNA is TGTGCCACCGTACTGGGGGATATCTCCTTGGCCACCCGACAGATGTTTTTC. It codes for CATVLGDISLATRQMFF.

By sample share, this clone is medium-sized. V and J are TRDV2 and TRDJ3; perhaps TRDD3 as D (6 bases). The CDR3 runs 18 residues. V gave up 4 bases and J gave up 0 bases, with 15 bases separating them. Germline CDR1 is GEAIGNYY and CDR2 is EKD. The CDR3 DNA is TGTGCCTGTGATCGGTGGGGGCCTAGCTCCTGGGACACCCGACAGATGTTTTTC. It specifies CACDRWGPSSWDTRQMFF.

The V gene went uncalled, while the J gene is TRDJ3; the D segment call TRDD3 is taken from the table without a DNA check. The CDR3 sequence is 17 residues long. CDR3 residues: CATFGGPSSLATRQMFF. The DNA for the CDR3 is TGTGCCACCTTTGGGGGACCGAGCTCCTTGGCCACCCGACAGATGTTTTTC.

By share, this clone ranks as medium-sized. Other DNA sequences in this specimen translate into the identical CDR3. The chain is built from TRDV2 and TRDJ3, with TRDD3 matching over 11 bases. This CDR3 is 18 amino acids long. J lost 4 bases, V lost 1 base, and 5 bases had no gene match. The germline V gene encodes CDR1 GEAIGNYY and CDR2 EKD. This CDR3 is CACDTGGYESWDTRQMFF. As DNA, the CDR3 is TGTGCCTGTGACACTGGGGGATACGAATCTTGGGACACCCGACAGATGTTTTTC.

For this clone: A much bigger clone sits one base away, suggesting this may be a read error. This CDR3 is also generated by other DNA sequences in the sample. In nucleotides, the CDR3 is TGTGCCTGTGACACTGGGGGACCCCGCGATAAGCTCATCTTT. This translates into CACDTGGPRDKLIF. The chain combines TRDV2 with TRDJ1, with 7 bases lining up with TRDD3. This CDR3 region has 14 residues. Germline CDR1 is GEAIGNYY and CDR2 is EKD.

This clone counts as large. Other DNA sequences in this sample translate to the same CDR3. The genes are TRDV2 and TRDJ3; 11 bases map to TRDD3. Per germline, CDR1 GEAIGNYY and CDR2 EKD. The length of the CDR3 is 19 residues. The V gene end was trimmed by 0 bases and the J gene end by 0 bases; junction bases not matched to a gene: 3. The DNA for the CDR3 is TGTGCCTGTGACACCCTGACTGGGGGATACTCCTGGGACACCCGACAGATGTTTTTC. This encodes CACDTLTGGYSWDTRQMFF.

On this clone itself: A much bigger clone sits one base away, suggesting this may be a read error. This sequence joins TRDV2 and TRDJ3, with 8 bases identical to TRDD3. This CDR3 has 18 amino acids. Germline CDR1 and CDR2: GEAIGNYY and EKD. The CDR3 nucleotides are TGTGCCTGTGACACCGGAGGGATACGCTCCTGGGACGCCCGACAGATGTTTTTC. Amino acids: CACDTGGIRSWDARQMFF.

This clone was seen a handful of times. The chain joins TRDV1 to TRDJ1; 8 nucleotides line up with TRDD3. Germline-derived CDR1 and CDR2 are TSWWSYY and QGS. CDR3 length: 20 residues. With V trimmed by 4 bases and J by 3 bases, 22 bases remained unmatched. The CDR3 sequence is CALGVSTPSLRDTRADKLIF. CDR3 nucleotides: TGTGCTCTTGGGGTTTCCACCCCATCTCTGAGGGATACGCGGGCCGATAAACTCATCTTT.

This clone was counted a few times. A read error is likely here: a far larger clone is one base away. This specimen includes other DNA sequences encoding the same CDR3. The chain couples TRDV2 to TRDJ1, with TRDD3 as a possible D gene (6 bases). The CDR3 totals 15 residues. Trimming removed 0 bases from V and 0 bases from J, with 10 bases in between. Germline lookup yields CDR1 GEAIGNYY and CDR2 EKD. CDR3 region: CACDTGGGYTDKLIF. The CDR3 DNA sequence: TGTGCCTGTGACACCGGTGGGGGGTACACCGATAAACTCATCTTT.

Note on this clone: Just one base apart from a much larger clone, this may be a read error. Other nucleotide sequences in the sample specify the same CDR3. The chain couples TRDV2 to TRDJ2; 12 bases fit TRDD3. Germline V gene data show CDR1 as GEAIGNYY and CDR2 as EKD. The CDR3 has 16 residues. The CDR3 DNA is TGTGCCTGTGACACACTGGGGGATACTTTGACGGCACAACTCTTCTTT. It specifies CACDTLGDTLTAQLFF.

Judged by abundance, this clone is medium-sized. The V gene is TRDV2, the J gene TRDJ3; 8 bases are shared with TRDD3. This CDR3 region has 19 residues. V lost 0 bases to trimming and J lost 0 bases; unmatched junction nucleotides: 6. Germline values: CDR1 GEAIGNYY, CDR2 EKD. The CDR3 DNA reads TGTGCCTGTGACACCCTACTGGGGGGAAGCTCCTGGGACACCCGACAGATGTTTTTC. This translates into CACDTLLGGSSWDTRQMFF.

Worth noting for this clone: This may come from a read error, since a much larger clone is one base off. V gene TRDV2 combines with J gene TRDJ3, with TRDD3 identical over 12 bases. TCRdb gives no J gene; it was assigned here by matching the DNA to germline. There are 20 residues in the CDR3. Per the germline V gene, CDR1 is GEAIGNYY and CDR2 is EKD. V was pared by 0 bases and J by 1 base, with 6 bases of the junction left unmatched. The CDR3 is CACDTGAGGYASWDTRQMFF. CDR3 bases: TGTGCCTGTGACACCGGAGCTGGGGGATACGCATCCTGGGACACCCGACAGATGTTTTTC.

By sample share, this clone is medium-sized. The rearrangement uses TRDV3 and TRDJ1; 9 bases line up with TRDD3. With V trimmed by 0 bases and J by 4 bases, 0 bases remained unmatched. CDR1 and CDR2 (germline): TVYSNPD, GDNSRS (reference sequence). This CDR3 has 12 amino acids. The CDR3 region is CAFSWGIDKLIF. The CDR3 DNA reads as TGTGCCTTTAGCTGGGGGATCGATAAACTCATCTTT.

V and J are TRDV2 and TRDJ2; 11 nucleotides agree with TRDD3. Per germline, CDR1 GEAIGNYY and CDR2 EKD. The V segment lost 3 bases and the J segment 6 bases; nucleotides outside the gene matches: 11. The CDR3 is 17 residues long. DNA for the CDR3: TGTGCCTGTGACCCTGTACTGGGGGATAAATGGTCAGCACAACTCTTCTTT. It specifies CACDPVLGDKWSAQLFF.

This clone is medium-sized in the sample. The same CDR3 also results from other DNA sequences found in this sample. This chain's CDR3 is CACDTGIRSTAQLFF. CDR3 nucleotide sequence: TGTGCCTGTGACACAGGGATACGATCGACAGCACAACTCTTCTTT. V gene TRDV2 combines with J gene TRDJ2, with 8 bases identical to TRDD3. The V gene end was trimmed by 1 base and the J gene end by 4 bases; junction bases not matched to a gene: 4. Germline lookup yields CDR1 GEAIGNYY and CDR2 EKD. The CDR3 length is 15 residues.

This clone appeared a few times. TCRdb's entry gives the protein of a much larger clone, which mismatches this DNA's translation at residue 7, likely from a read error; the protein reported here is translated from the DNA. The chain combines TRDV2 with TRDJ3; weak D call: TRDD3 (5 bases). V shed 3 bases and J shed 2 bases, with 10 bases lying between them. Germline assignment: CDR1 GEAIGNYY and CDR2 EKD. The CDR3 totals 16 residues. The CDR3 DNA sequence: TGTGCCTGTGACTCGGGGAATACCTGGGACACCCGACAGATGTTTTTC. Amino acids: CACDSGNTWDTRQMFF.

Regarding this clone: Just one base apart from a much larger clone, this may be a read error. This CDR3 is CACDTVGLRSWGTRQMFF. CDR3 nucleotide sequence: TGTGCCTGTGACACCGTTGGGCTCCGCTCCTGGGGCACCCGACAGATGTTTTTC. The rearrangement links TRDV2 to TRDJ3; D is perhaps TRDD3 (6 bases). The germline V gene encodes CDR1 GEAIGNYY and CDR2 EKD. This CDR3 has 18 residues.

This chain uses TRDV2 with TRDJ3, with 9 bases lining up with TRDD3. This CDR3 spans 20 amino acids. Per germline, CDR1 GEAIGNYY and CDR2 EKD. V shed 0 bases, J shed 0 bases, and the junction held 8 bases outside the gene matches. CDR3 in amino acids: CACDTLPVLGDSWDTRQMFF. DNA for the CDR3: TGTGCCTGTGACACCTTACCTGTACTGGGGGACTCCTGGGACACCCGACAGATGTTTTTC.